A selection of T cell receptor beta chains follows, all from one sample in a study of long-term antiretroviral therapy in people with HIV. Profiled with immunoSEQ multiplex PCR; TCRdb holds only in-frame clones, not every one. The sample includes 30,000 to 35,000 clones, more than 75% of them seen just once. The specimen was unsorted PBMCs, collected 1.9 years after starting antiretroviral therapy. The receptors come from a man between 18 and 29 years old with HIV. CDR3s leave out the opening cysteine and the closing phenylalanine or tryptophan.

j_gene: TRBJ2-1
v_gene: TRBV15
CDR3aa: ATRHPLGTGRNEQF

j_gene: TRBJ1-2
v_gene: TRBV27
CDR3aa: ASRTGAGYGYT

j_gene: TRBJ1-1
v_gene: TRBV5-1
CDR3aa: ASSLERGPRAGTEAF

j_gene: TRBJ1-4
v_gene: TRBV19
CDR3aa: ASGRPGANEKLF

j_gene: TRBJ2-7
v_gene: TRBV18
CDR3aa: ASSPPGSYEQY

j_gene: TRBJ1-6
v_gene: TRBV6-1
CDR3aa: ASSENTGANSPLH

j_gene: TRBJ2-5
v_gene: TRBV5-4
CDR3aa: ASSPPGEGPQETQY

j_gene: TRBJ2-3
v_gene: TRBV2
CDR3aa: ASSELNRAADTQY

j_gene: TRBJ1-5
v_gene: TRBV10-3
CDR3aa: AISEEGGHQPQH

j_gene: TRBJ1-2
v_gene: TRBV6-5
CDR3aa: ASSYTGHTNYGYT

j_gene: TRBJ1-2
v_gene: TRBV19
CDR3aa: ASSGQVSNYGYT

j_gene: TRBJ2-2
v_gene: TRBV5-1
CDR3aa: ASSLSPRTENTGELF

j_gene: TRBJ2-5
v_gene: TRBV5-4
CDR3aa: ASSFKGEETQY

j_gene: TRBJ2-1
v_gene: TRBV4-1
CDR3aa: ASSSQMGGAPVEQF

j_gene: TRBJ2-7
v_gene: TRBV6-5
CDR3aa: ASSYSPQGGYEQY

j_gene: TRBJ1-1
v_gene: TRBV7-9
CDR3aa: ASSLDEGTEAF

j_gene: TRBJ1-5
v_gene: TRBV30
CDR3aa: AWSVGHSNGGPQH

j_gene: TRBJ2-2
v_gene: TRBV7-2
CDR3aa: ASSSRSLSTGELF

j_gene: TRBJ1-4
v_gene: TRBV30
CDR3aa: AWAGQGAEKLF

j_gene: TRBJ2-5
v_gene: TRBV11-3
CDR3aa: ASSLEGGQRGQETQY

j_gene: TRBJ1-5
v_gene: TRBV5-1
CDR3aa: ASSLVSNQPQH

j_gene: TRBJ1-6
v_gene: TRBV18
CDR3aa: ASTTAWDNSPLH

j_gene: TRBJ1-1
v_gene: TRBV7-8
CDR3aa: ASSRGLENTEAF

j_gene: TRBJ1-1
v_gene: TRBV18
CDR3aa: ASLPAIPDRQLEAF

j_gene: TRBJ2-3
v_gene: TRBV12-5
CDR3aa: ASGLNGGASDTQY

j_gene: TRBJ2-7
v_gene: TRBV6-1
CDR3aa: ASSFQVEQY

j_gene: TRBJ1-2
v_gene: TRBV7-9
CDR3aa: ASSGPRLSNYGYT

j_gene: TRBJ1-1
v_gene: TRBV29-1
CDR3aa: SVLTNTEAF

j_gene: TRBJ2-3
v_gene: TRBV30
CDR3aa: AWSEGSGDTQY

j_gene: TRBJ1-6
v_gene: TRBV4-1
CDR3aa: ASSQEDGGAVSSPLH

j_gene: TRBJ1-4
v_gene: TRBV6-6
CDR3aa: ASGLVDGSTNEKLF

j_gene: TRBJ2-4
v_gene: TRBV6-1
CDR3aa: ASSVGENIQY

j_gene: TRBJ1-1
v_gene: TRBV9
CDR3aa: ASSERQGANTEAF

j_gene: TRBJ1-1
v_gene: TRBV15
CDR3aa: ATEGDGTEAF

j_gene: TRBJ1-2
v_gene: TRBV6-6
CDR3aa: ASRGPVANYGYT

j_gene: TRBJ1-1
v_gene: TRBV7-8
CDR3aa: ASSFGGNTEAF

j_gene: TRBJ2-5
v_gene: TRBV28
CDR3aa: ASSLLSGSETQY

j_gene: TRBJ2-3
v_gene: TRBV10-2
CDR3aa: ASSWGAPTDTQY

j_gene: TRBJ1-2
v_gene: TRBV5-6
CDR3aa: ASFPQGNYGYT

j_gene: TRBJ2-7
v_gene: TRBV7-3
CDR3aa: ASSFLRGGSYEQY

j_gene: TRBJ2-1
v_gene: TRBV7-2
CDR3aa: ASSLQPQGADNEQF

j_gene: TRBJ1-1
v_gene: TRBV7-3
CDR3aa: ASSLSGGTEAF

j_gene: TRBJ2-2
v_gene: TRBV5-5
CDR3aa: ASSPIDNTGELF